These 2 T cell receptor beta chains were all obtained from the same sample, sequenced in a study of CD8 T cells in Susac syndrome. When the RNA was reverse transcribed, random hexamers were used with an input of roughly 0.5 to 1 ug. MiXCR, applied by TCRdb to the immunoSEQ multiplex PCR reads, yields one record per CDR3 protein. Of some 190,000 distinct CDR3 sequences in the sample, 90% to 97% are singletons; the top ten hold 0.093%. Sequences were obtained from CD4+ T cells from PBMCs. The receptors shown here come from a human donor with multiple sclerosis.

This clonotype has more than one count but fewer than ten. This chain links TRBV7-2 with TRBJ2-1; D is unresolved. Germline CDR1 and CDR2: SGHTA and FQGNSA. V lost 1 base, J lost 0 bases, and 7 bases lay in between. This CDR3 region has 15 residues. The CDR3 here is CASSLDRSSYNEQFF. The CDR3 DNA is TGTGCCAGCAGCTTAGATCGCAGCTCCTACAATGAGCAGTTCTTC.

The V call is TRBV2, the J call TRBJ2-3, with a weak D call TRBD2 (7 bases). V dropped 6 bases and J dropped 3 bases, with 16 bases sitting between them. CDR1 is SNHLY, CDR2 FYNNEI, per germline. There are 15 residues in the CDR3. The CDR3 here is CASSRGGGSTDTQYF. The CDR3 DNA is TGTGCCAGCAGCCGAGGGGGGGGGTCAACAGATACGCAGTATTTT.